Listed below are T cell receptor beta chains from one sample, sequenced in a study of identical twins. TCRdb itself ran the 5' RACE reads through MiXCR, one entry per CDR3 protein. The data contain approximately 630,000 distinct CDR3 sequences, around 7.5% of them singletons. A further study also used this sample, focusing on yellow fever vaccine responses in identical twins.

Sequenced material: PBMCs. The source is a woman under 30 in good health. The CDR3 runs from the conserved cysteine through the conserved F or W. The D gene is left open where the match is weak. Clone size is given for some rows only: seen once, a few or many times, or a class if the clone is expanded.

j_gene | d_gene | abundance | v_gene | CDR3aa
TRBJ2-1 | - | - | TRBV27 | CASSLAAKYNEQFF
TRBJ2-5 | - | few | TRBV7-9 | CASSLIRYTNQETQYF
TRBJ2-1 | TRBD1 | - | TRBV10-1 | CASSTGQGLHNEQFF
TRBJ2-7 | - | few | TRBV28 | CASSPEQGSYEQYF
TRBJ2-1 | - | few | TRBV3-1 | CASSQTAEQFF
TRBJ1-3 | - | many | TRBV5-1 | CASSLDRADGNTIYF
TRBJ1-2 | TRBD1 | many | TRBV29-1 | CSVTGTGTYGYTF
TRBJ2-7 | - | - | TRBV27 | CASVGRGNEQYF
TRBJ1-2 | - | few | TRBV19 | CAIAQGDGYTF
TRBJ2-7 | TRBD1 | - | TRBV2 | CASRGAPGTGVYEQYF
TRBJ2-3 | - | many | TRBV11-2 | CASSLVPGWSTDTQYF
TRBJ2-5 | - | few | TRBV6-1 | CASMIGRGAQETQYF
TRBJ2-1 | TRBD2 | many | TRBV5-5 | CASSLLAGGSHNEQFF
TRBJ2-5 | - | few | TRBV20-1 | CSATTGGAIQETQYF
TRBJ2-7 | TRBD1 | - | TRBV29-1 | CSVLDRANGYEQYF
TRBJ2-3 | TRBD2 | many | TRBV9 | CASSAPQRGGADTQYF
TRBJ2-5 | - | - | TRBV7-9 | CASSLGSRYQETQYF
TRBJ2-1 | TRBD2 | - | TRBV20-1 | CSVLGVAGEVEQFF
TRBJ2-5 | TRBD2 | - | TRBV7-6 | CASSRASGGIETQYF
TRBJ2-4 | - | few | TRBV27 | CASSPIPGVGNIQYF
TRBJ2-2 | - | once | TRBV5-1 | CASSHSRELFF
TRBJ2-6 | - | - | TRBV29-1 | CSVTQGSGANVLTF
TRBJ1-4 | - | many | TRBV5-1 | CASSRTPGLTNEKLFF
TRBJ2-3 | TRBD2 | - | TRBV7-8 | CASSLLLSGGAEDTQYF
TRBJ2-3 | TRBD1 | few | TRBV7-9 | CASSLDRGGTDTQYF
TRBJ2-5 | TRBD1 | - | TRBV7-9 | CASSPRDRGMQTQYF
TRBJ2-7 | - | - | TRBV10-3 | CAIGERTYEQYF
TRBJ2-7 | TRBD1 | - | TRBV5-6 | CASSYWTGGLTYEQYF
TRBJ2-1 | TRBD2 | few | TRBV14 | CASSQDGGLAGGSSYNEQFF
TRBJ2-1 | TRBD2 | - | TRBV9 | CASSATPGLAGGMHEQFF
TRBJ2-1 | - | few | TRBV28 | CASRTGAPYNEQFF
TRBJ2-5 | TRBD2 | - | TRBV12-3/TRBV12-4 | CASSFGSGRAQETQYF
TRBJ2-1 | TRBD2 | - | TRBV20-1 | CSASQESGRPNEQFF
TRBJ1-2 | - | few | TRBV2 | CASSVQSGEPFYGYTF
TRBJ1-4 | TRBD1 | few | TRBV6-1 | CASSPWDRGREKLFF
TRBJ1-2 | TRBD1 | few | TRBV12-3/TRBV12-4 | CASSNGQGPITF
TRBJ2-1 | TRBD1 | few | TRBV28 | CASKGTGGNNEQFF
TRBJ2-2 | - | few | TRBV28 | CASRYREPNTGELFF
TRBJ2-5 | - | few | TRBV6-1 | CASTRTGTQETQYF
TRBJ2-3 | - | many | TRBV10-3 | CAISERGGAGDTQYF
TRBJ2-5 | TRBD2 | - | TRBV12-3/TRBV12-4 | CASSFPGGGEETQYF
TRBJ2-1 | - | few | TRBV15 | CATKGQLSYNEQFF
TRBJ1-4 | - | - | TRBV12-3/TRBV12-4 | CASSFIATNEKLFF
TRBJ2-1 | TRBD2 | - | TRBV20-1 | CSALRLAGVLDEQFF
TRBJ1-2 | - | - | TRBV2 | CASRTNYGYTF
TRBJ1-2 | TRBD1 | - | TRBV28 | CASRWGTVYGYTF
TRBJ1-1 | - | - | TRBV5-1 | CASSLKWDTEAFF
TRBJ1-6 | - | few | TRBV6-5 | CASSYSGTLGSPLHF
TRBJ2-1 | TRBD2 | many | TRBV20-1 | CSARVAGTSGYNEQFF
TRBJ1-5 | - | many | TRBV12-3/TRBV12-4 | CASAQGGNQPQHF
TRBJ2-7 | TRBD2 | few | TRBV27 | CASGTSGFDEQYF
TRBJ2-5 | TRBD1 | few | TRBV28 | CASSFNRGSGVTQYF
TRBJ1-1 | - | - | TRBV19 | CASSIGGFLNTEAFF
TRBJ2-1 | TRBD2 | few | TRBV12-3/TRBV12-4 | CASSFRLAEDNEQFF
TRBJ2-5 | - | - | TRBV10-3 | CAISERQGGETQYF
TRBJ2-1 | TRBD2 | many | TRBV2 | CASQGLAVNEQFF
TRBJ2-1 | - | - | TRBV19 | CASSINRGPIYNEQFF
TRBJ2-3 | - | - | TRBV20-1 | CSARWGPGRDTQYF
TRBJ2-3 | - | - | TRBV7-9 | CASGIRDTDTQYF